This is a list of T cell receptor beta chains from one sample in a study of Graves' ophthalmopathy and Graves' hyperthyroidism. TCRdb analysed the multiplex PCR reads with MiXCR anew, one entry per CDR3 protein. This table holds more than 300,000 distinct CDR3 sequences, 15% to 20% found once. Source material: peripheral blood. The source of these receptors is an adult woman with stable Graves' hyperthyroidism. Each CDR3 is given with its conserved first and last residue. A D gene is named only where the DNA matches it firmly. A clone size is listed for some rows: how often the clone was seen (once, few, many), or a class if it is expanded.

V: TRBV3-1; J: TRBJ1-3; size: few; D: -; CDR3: CASRGRSSGNTIYF; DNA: TGTGCCAGCAGGGGAAGGTCCTCTGGAAACACCATATATTTT
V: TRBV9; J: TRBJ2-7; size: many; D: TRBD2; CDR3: CASSVAVSGTYEQYF; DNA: TGTGCCAGCAGCGTAGCCGTTAGCGGGACCTACGAGCAGTACTTC
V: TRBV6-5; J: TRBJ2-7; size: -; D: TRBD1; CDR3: CASSWTGGREQYF; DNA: TGTGCCAGCAGTTGGACAGGGGGGCGCGAGCAGTACTTC
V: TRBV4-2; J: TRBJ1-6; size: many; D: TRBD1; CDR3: CASSQVGQDYNSPLHF; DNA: TGTGCCAGCAGCCAGGTGGGACAGGACTATAATTCACCCCTCCACTTT
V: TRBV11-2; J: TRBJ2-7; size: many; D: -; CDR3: CASSPRGRLAYEQYF; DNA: TGTGCCAGCAGCCCCCGAGGGCGGTTGGCCTACGAGCAGTACTTC
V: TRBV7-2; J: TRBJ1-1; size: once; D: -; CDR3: CASKRDMNTEAFF; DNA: TGTGCCAGCAAGAGGGACATGAACACTGAAGCTTTCTTT
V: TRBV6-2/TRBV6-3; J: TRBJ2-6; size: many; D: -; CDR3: CASVSKWGSGANVLTF; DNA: TGTGCCAGCGTGTCAAAATGGGGCTCTGGGGCCAACGTCCTGACTTTC
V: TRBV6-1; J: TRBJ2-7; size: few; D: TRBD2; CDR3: CASRAGTSGRATEF; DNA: TGTGCCAGCAGGGCCGGGACTAGCGGGAGGGCAACTGAATTC
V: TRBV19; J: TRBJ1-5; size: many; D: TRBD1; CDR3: CASSIDAGTGGLPQHF; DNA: TGTGCCAGTAGTATAGACGCTGGGACAGGGGGCTTACCCCAGCATTTT
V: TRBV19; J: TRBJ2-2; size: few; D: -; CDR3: CASRTQGSANTGELFF; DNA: TGTGCCAGTAGAACTCAGGGCTCGGCGAACACCGGGGAGCTGTTTTTT
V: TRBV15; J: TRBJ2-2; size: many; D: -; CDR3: CATSSASGSGGGIGELFF; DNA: TGTGCCACCAGCAGTGCTTCGGGTAGCGGAGGTGGGATCGGGGAGCTGTTTTTT
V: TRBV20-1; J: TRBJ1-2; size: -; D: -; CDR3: CSARGPYYGYTF; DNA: TGCAGTGCTAGAGGACCGTACTATGGCTACACCTTC
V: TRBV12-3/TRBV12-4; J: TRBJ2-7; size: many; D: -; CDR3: CASRSPGYEQYF; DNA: TGTGCCAGCAGATCGCCGGGCTACGAGCAGTACTTC
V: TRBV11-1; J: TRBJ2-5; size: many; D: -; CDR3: CASSKPEGSETQYF; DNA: TGTGCCAGCTCCAAACCCGAAGGATCGGAGACCCAGTACTTC
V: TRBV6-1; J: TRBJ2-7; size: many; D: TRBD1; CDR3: CASSARDRGSKQYF; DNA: TGTGCCAGCAGTGCCCGGGACAGGGGTTCTAAGCAGTACTTC
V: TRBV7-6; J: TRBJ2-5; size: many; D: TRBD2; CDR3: CASSLAVAGGETETQYF; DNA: TGTGCCAGCAGCTTAGCGGTAGCGGGAGGAGAAACGGAGACCCAGTACTTC
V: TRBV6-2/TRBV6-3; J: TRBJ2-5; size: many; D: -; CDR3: CASSDQETQYF; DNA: TGTGCCAGCAGCGACCAAGAGACCCAGTACTTC
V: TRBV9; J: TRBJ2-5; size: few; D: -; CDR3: CASSVGGTRYQETQYF; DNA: TGTGCCAGCAGCGTAGGAGGGACCCGATACCAAGAGACCCAGTACTTC
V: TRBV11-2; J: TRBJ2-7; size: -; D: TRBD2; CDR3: CASSATPGTSGPSYEQYF; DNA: TGTGCCAGCAGTGCCACGCCCGGGACTAGCGGGCCTTCCTACGAGCAGTACTTC
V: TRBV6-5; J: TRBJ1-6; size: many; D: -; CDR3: CASSYGRRNYNSPLHF; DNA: TGTGCCAGCAGTTATGGGCGACGGAACTATAATTCACCCCTCCACTTT
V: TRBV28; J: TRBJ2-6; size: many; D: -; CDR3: CASQQAGGVSGANVLTF; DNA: TGTGCCAGTCAACAGGCCGGTGGGGTGTCTGGGGCCAACGTCCTGACTTTC
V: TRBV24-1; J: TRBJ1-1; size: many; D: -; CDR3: CATTNGGNTEAFF; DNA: TGTGCCACCACCAACGGCGGGAACACTGAAGCTTTCTTT
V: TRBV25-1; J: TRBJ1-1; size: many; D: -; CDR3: CASARTGVNTEAFF; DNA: TGTGCCAGCGCTAGAACGGGGGTGAACACTGAAGCTTTCTTT
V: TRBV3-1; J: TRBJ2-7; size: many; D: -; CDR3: CASSQSSVLQYF; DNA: TGTGCCAGCAGCCAGTCTTCAGTTTTGCAGTACTTC
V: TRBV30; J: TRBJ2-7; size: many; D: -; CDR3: CAWRRTGGREQYF; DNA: TGTGCCTGGAGGCGCACCGGGGGCAGGGAGCAGTACTTC
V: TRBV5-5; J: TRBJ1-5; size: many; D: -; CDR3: CASSLTDSNQPQHF; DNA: TGTGCCAGCAGCTTGACAGATAGCAATCAGCCCCAGCATTTT
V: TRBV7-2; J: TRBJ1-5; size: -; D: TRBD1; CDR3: CASSFTGVWGQPQHF; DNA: TGTGCCAGCAGCTTCACAGGGGTGTGGGGACAGCCCCAGCATTTT
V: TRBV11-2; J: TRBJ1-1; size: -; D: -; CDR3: CASSFRVSPMNTEAFF; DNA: TGTGCCAGCAGTTTCAGGGTCTCTCCGATGAACACTGAAGCTTTCTTT
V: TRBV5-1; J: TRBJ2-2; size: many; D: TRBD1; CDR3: CASSTGGNTGELFF; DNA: TGCGCCAGCAGCACAGGGGGGAACACCGGGGAGCTGTTTTTT
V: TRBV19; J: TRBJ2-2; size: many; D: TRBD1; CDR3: CASSIGQGTGELFF; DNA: TGTGCCAGTAGTATAGGACAGGGGACCGGGGAGCTGTTTTTT